This entry lists 3 T cell receptor beta chains sequenced from one sample in a study of T cell changes during pregnancy in multiple sclerosis. Profiling relied on immunoSEQ multiplex PCR, and the TCRdb table lists in-frame clones only, not all of them. The profile shows around 68,000 clones, approximately 90% of them singletons. Sequenced material: peripheral blood, taken in the third trimester of pregnancy. The source of these receptors is a female donor with multiple sclerosis, enrolled in a pregnancy study.

This chain connects TRBV18 to TRBJ1-4; 8 nucleotides agree with TRBD1. The CDR3 runs 15 residues. Germline values: CDR1 KGHSH, CDR2 LQKENI. V was clipped by 5 bases and J by 8 bases; unmatched bases: 10. CDR3 DNA: TGTGCCAGCTCATTCGCCGGGACAGGAGGGGAAAAACTGTTTTTT. Translation: CASSFAGTGGEKLFF.

The chain links TRBV6-6 to TRBJ1-1; D not resolved. This CDR3 region has 12 residues. CDR1 MNHNY and CDR2 SVGAGI come from the germline V gene (reference sequence). V lost 8 bases and J 0 bases, leaving 7 bases between the germline ends. CDR3: CASLDLNTEAFF. The CDR3 nucleotides are TGTGCCAGCTTAGATCTGAACACTGAAGCTTTCTTT.

This chain connects TRBV7-2 to TRBJ2-1; 10 bases map to TRBD2. V lost 2 bases and J lost 2; bases outside the gene matches: 9. The CDR3 length is 18 residues. CDR1 SGHTA and CDR2 FQGNSA come from the germline V gene. This CDR3 is CASSLLAGGSDTYNEQFF. CDR3 bases: TGTGCCAGCAGCTTATTAGCGGGGGGCAGTGATACCTACAATGAGCAGTTCTTC. Looking up the rest from reference TRBV7-2 and TRBJ2-1 gives the full variable domain: GAGVSQSPSNKVTEKGKDVELRCDPISGHTALYWYRQSLGQGLEFLIYFQGNSAPDKSGLPSDRFSAERTGGSVSTLTIQRTQQEDSAVYLCASSLLAGGSDTYNEQFFGPGTRLTVL.